Given below is one TCR beta chain in context. In germline, CDR1 is SGHVS, CDR2 FNYEAQ. The CDR3 has 15 amino acids. Trimming shortened V by 0 bases and J by 2 bases, and 10 bases separated the two germline ends. The whole isolated RNA underwent reverse transcription, so sequencing captured expressed TCRB transcripts. The method was immunoSEQ multiplex PCR; TCRdb's version includes in-frame clones alone and lacks a portion of them. This sample has 900,000 or so clones, with under 20% found just once. This sample is drawn from a study of beta chain features in type 1 diabetes. The rearrangement uses TRBV7-6 and TRBJ1-1, with D perhaps matching TRBD1 (5 bases). The material sequenced was naive CD4+ T cells from blood. This TCR was recovered from a woman aged 18-29 years in good health. This chain's CDR3 is CASSLAAGLNTEAFF. CDR3 DNA sequence: TGTGCCAGCAGCTTAGCCGCAGGGCTTAACACTGAAGCTTTCTTT.